The 24 T cell receptor beta chains reported below all come from one sample, sequenced in a study of beta chain features in type 1 diabetes. The isolated RNA, all of it, was reverse transcribed, so expressed TCRB transcripts were what got sequenced. Clones were sequenced by immunoSEQ multiplex PCR, and TCRdb holds only the in-frame ones, with some missing. The table shows 300,000 to 350,000 clones, with approximately 15% occurring only once. Notes on the study in general: TCRB CDR3s from Type 1 diabetes patients were moderately but significantly shorter in all four CD4+ subsets.

Their antigens are not known. The specimen sequenced was naive CD4+ T cells from blood. These receptors were obtained from a woman in her late teens or twenties with type 1 diabetes.

This rearrangement joins TRBV28 to TRBJ1-3; the match to TRBD1 covers 8 bases. Unmatched junction bases numbered 1, after V lost 3 bases and J lost 3 bases. Per the germline V gene, CDR1 is MDHEN and CDR2 is SYDVKM. The CDR3 spans 14 residues. CDR3 nucleotides: TGTGCCAGCAGTTTGGACAGGGTTGGAAACACCATATATTTT. As protein: CASSLDRVGNTIYF.

The rearrangement links TRBV18 to TRBJ2-2; no reliable D call. CDR3 length equals 15 residues. V was shortened by 2 bases and J by 7 bases, with 14 bases between the two germline ends. Germline V lookup: CDR1 KGHSH, CDR2 LQKENI. In DNA form, the CDR3 reads TGTGCCAGCTCACCAAATCTATCACTCAACGGGGAGCTGTTTTTT. It yields the protein CASSPNLSLNGELFF.

The chain has TRBV21-1 and TRBJ2-7; the table calls TRBD2, which could not be checked here. TRBV21-1 is a pseudogene segment. This CDR3 contains 15 residues. CDR3 protein: CASSKSPTGPSEQYF. CDR3 in DNA: TGTGCCAGCAGCAAATCTCCCACGGGTCCTTCGGAGCAGTACTTC.

V gene TRBV5-4 combines with J gene TRBJ1-1; TRBD1 matches at 7 bases. Germline V gives CDR1 SGHNT, CDR2 YYREEE (reference sequence). CDR3 length: 15 residues. After removal of 0 bases from V and 0 bases from J, the junction contained 2 bases not matched to a gene. The CDR3: CASSLGGQMNTEAFF. The CDR3 nucleotides read TGTGCCAGCAGCTTGGGGGGACAGATGAACACTGAAGCTTTCTTT.

This clone was detected only a few times. The chain employs TRBV29-1 and TRBJ1-1; tentatively, D is TRBD1 (6 bases). The CDR3 is made up of 15 amino acids. The V end lost 6 bases, the J end lost 2 bases, and 19 bases lay between the germline ends. Germline assignment: CDR1 SQVTM and CDR2 ANQGSEA. Here the CDR3 reads CSVSTTGLENTEAFF. The CDR3 nucleotides read TGCAGCGTGAGTACCACAGGGCTCGAAAACACTGAAGCTTTCTTT. The whole variable domain, remainder taken from reference TRBV29-1 and TRBJ1-1, is SAVISQKPSRDICQRGTSLTIQCQVDSQVTMMFWYRQQPGQSLTLIATANQGSEATYESGFVIDKFPISRPNLTFSTLTVSNMSPEDSSIYLCSVSTTGLENTEAFFGQGTRLTVV.

The chain combines TRBV4-3 with TRBJ1-4; 11 positions match TRBD1. Trimming took 4 bases from V and 6 from J; bases not matched to a gene: 7. This CDR3 comprises 16 residues. The germline V gene has CDR1 LGHNA and CDR2 YSLEER. The CDR3 region has the DNA TGCGCCAGCAGCCGCATCCCGGGACAGGGGGATGAAAAACTGTTTTTT. It is translated as CASSRIPGQGDEKLFF.

This clone came up a few times. The V gene is TRBV30, the J gene TRBJ1-5, with 8 nucleotides matching TRBD1. The CDR3 is 14 residues long. Looked up from germline, CDR1 is GTSNPN and CDR2 is SVGIG (reference sequence). The J segment lost 6 bases and the V segment lost 5 bases, leaving 9 bases of the junction unmatched. This CDR3 is CAWSLSGGSQPQHF. For the CDR3, the DNA is TGTGCCTGGTCCCTCTCAGGGGGCAGTCAGCCCCAGCATTTT.

This clone was found once. The chain links TRBV9 to TRBJ2-1; TRBD2 aligns across 9 bases. This CDR3 is built from 17 residues. Germline V gene lookup returns CDR1 SGDLS and CDR2 YYNGEE. Unmatched junction bases numbered 16, after V lost 4 bases and J lost 8 bases. The CDR3 loop reads CASSPRGGAGGWYEQFF. DNA of the CDR3: TGTGCCAGCAGCCCAAGAGGGGGAGCGGGAGGCTGGTATGAGCAGTTCTTC.

The J gene is TRBJ1-2, the V gene TRBV5-4; possible D gene TRBD1, 6 bases. The CDR3 totals 14 residues. Germline-derived CDR1 and CDR2 are SGHNT and YYREEE (reference sequence). V lost 2 bases and J 7 bases, leaving 15 bases between the germline ends. CDR3 protein: CASSFRGQRGGYTF. CDR3 nucleotide sequence: TGTGCCAGCAGCTTCCGGGGGCAGCGGGGTGGCTACACCTTC.

The chain carries TRBV14 and TRBJ2-3; D uncertain. V was trimmed by 4 bases and J by 0 bases, leaving 11 bases between them. This CDR3 is built from 15 residues. CDR1 is SGHDN, CDR2 FVKESK, per germline. The CDR3 spells CASSPRLGSTDTQYF. The CDR3 region has the DNA TGTGCCAGCAGCCCGCGGCTTGGGAGCACAGATACGCAGTATTTT.

The rearrangement uses TRBV4-1 and TRBJ2-2; tentative D call: TRBD1 (5 bases). Germline V gene sequence: CDR1 MGHRA, CDR2 YSYEKL. V was pared by 4 bases and J by 3 bases, with 12 bases between. This CDR3 region has 15 residues. CDR3 amino acids: CASSPTTRDTGELFF. Written as DNA, the CDR3 is TGCGCCAGCAGCCCGACAACCAGGGACACCGGGGAGCTGTTTTTT.

The chain employs TRBV7-8 and TRBJ2-3; a weak D match, TRBD1 (6 bases). The CDR3 covers 15 residues. Germline values: CDR1 SGHVS, CDR2 FQNEAQ. V was cut by 5 bases and J by 2 bases, with 14 bases left in between. The CDR3 DNA follows: TGTGCCAGCAGCCTATCAAGGACAGCCACAGATACGCAGTATTTT. It specifies CASSLSRTATDTQYF. Filled out from reference TRBV7-8 and TRBJ2-3, the complete variable domain reads GAGVSQSPRYKVAKRGQDVALRCDPISGHVSLFWYQQALGQGPEFLTYFQNEAQLDKSGLPSDRFFAERPEGSVSTLKIQRTQQEDSAVYLCASSLSRTATDTQYFGPGTRLTVL.

As for this clone: Other DNA variants within this sample encode the same CDR3. The J gene is TRBJ1-1, the V gene TRBV29-1; D may be TRBD1 (5 bases). The CDR3 totals 13 residues. The ends were cut back, 4 bases at V and 0 bases at J, with 9 bases in the middle. From germline, CDR1 is SQVTM and CDR2 ANQGSEA. The CDR3 nucleotides read TGCAGCGTTGTGGGGCGGATGAACACTGAAGCTTTCTTT. It encodes CSVVGRMNTEAFF.

The chain employs TRBV5-1 and TRBJ1-2; the D is unclear. The germline V gene encodes CDR1 SGHRS and CDR2 YFSETQ. Deletions cut 0 bases from V and 8 bases from J, with 11 bases between. This CDR3 has 13 amino acids. The CDR3 sequence is CASSLDPIGGYTF. In DNA, the CDR3 is TGCGCCAGCAGCTTGGATCCCATTGGCGGCTACACCTTC. The entire variable domain, with the rest obtained from reference TRBV5-1 and TRBJ1-2, is as follows: KAGVTQTPRYLIKTRGQQVTLSCSPISGHRSVSWYQQTPGQGLQFLFEYFSETQRNKGNFPGRFSGRQFSNSRSEMNVSTLELGDSALYLCASSLDPIGGYTFGSGTRLTVV.

The chain couples TRBV7-9 to TRBJ2-1, with TRBD2 matching 11 bases. Germline V gene sequence: CDR1 SEHNR, CDR2 FQNEAQ (reference sequence). The CDR3 has 17 residues. With 5 bases clipped from V and 1 base from J, the junction kept 7 bases outside the gene matches. The CDR3 DNA follows: TGTGCCAGCAGCCCAACTAGCGGGAGAACTTCCTACAATGAGCAGTTCTTC. Its protein is CASSPTSGRTSYNEQFF.

The sample holds a few counts of this clone. This rearrangement joins TRBV21-1 to TRBJ2-7; TRBD2 is taken as the D call from the table, unchecked against the DNA. TRBV21-1 is a listed pseudogene. CDR3 size: 14 residues. For the CDR3, the DNA is TGTGCCAGCACCCTTCGGCGGGAGGCCTACGAGCAGTACGTC. Translating gives CASTLRREAYEQYV.

This clone was detected a few times. Additional DNA sequences in this sample encode the identical CDR3. The chain recombines TRBV28 with TRBJ2-5; 12 nucleotides agree with TRBD2. This CDR3 comprises 15 residues. After removal of 4 bases from V and 5 bases from J, the junction contained 5 bases not matched to a gene. Germline CDR1 and CDR2: MDHEN and SYDVKM. The CDR3 spells CASSSRLAGGETQYF. For the CDR3, the DNA is TGTGCCAGCAGTTCTCGCCTAGCGGGAGGGGAGACCCAGTACTTC.

This rearrangement joins TRBV4-3 to TRBJ2-1; 8 positions match TRBD1. V was pared by 3 bases and J by 5 bases, with 3 bases of the junction left unmatched. This CDR3 spans 14 amino acids. CDR1 and CDR2 (germline): LGHNA, YSLEER. Written as DNA, the CDR3 is TGCGCCAGCAGCCACGGACAGGGTAACAATGAGCAGTTCTTC. Translation: CASSHGQGNNEQFF.

This sequence joins TRBV18 and TRBJ2-7; 9 nucleotides match TRBD2. Germline values: CDR1 KGHSH, CDR2 LQKENI. V lost 3 bases to trimming and J lost 2 bases; unmatched junction nucleotides: 5. CDR3 length equals 15 residues. This CDR3 is CASSPGLATTYEQYF. CDR3 nucleotides: TGTGCCAGCTCACCCGGACTAGCGACTACCTACGAGCAGTACTTC.

This chain connects TRBV7-8 to TRBJ2-1; unclear D gene. The germline V and J ends were trimmed by 4 bases and 7 bases, with 14 bases remaining between them. This CDR3 spans 14 amino acids. Germline values: CDR1 SGHVS, CDR2 FQNEAQ. CDR3 amino acids: CASSYRIQVNEQFF. In DNA form, the CDR3 reads TGTGCCAGCAGCTACCGAATTCAGGTGAATGAGCAGTTCTTC.

The chain recombines TRBV7-9 with TRBJ1-2; 11 bases agree with TRBD1. The CDR3 is 15 residues long. Trimming removed 6 bases from V and 8 bases from J; junction bases left unmatched: 11. Germline values: CDR1 SEHNR, CDR2 FQNEAQ (reference sequence). The CDR3 DNA follows: TGTGCCAGCAGTTATAGGACAGGGGGCGCGGAAGGCTACACCTTC. Its protein product is CASSYRTGGAEGYTF.

The chain employs TRBV25-1 and TRBJ2-1; 7 bases match TRBD2. The germline gives CDR1 MGHDK, CDR2 SYGVNS. Germline trimming cut 2 bases from V and 0 bases from J; bases unmatched to any gene: 10. The CDR3 has 18 residues. The CDR3 region is CASSERKPGLPSYNEQFF. In nucleotides, the CDR3 is TGTGCCAGCAGTGAACGAAAACCGGGACTACCCTCCTACAATGAGCAGTTCTTC.

This chain uses TRBV19 with TRBJ2-1, with 10 bases fitting TRBD2. CDR3 length: 14 residues. Germline loops: CDR1 LNHDA, CDR2 SQIVND (reference sequence). Trimming removed 9 bases from V and 4 bases from J; junction bases left unmatched: 6. The CDR3 region is CASRGLALYNEQFF. For the CDR3, the DNA is TGTGCCAGCCGGGGACTAGCGTTGTACAATGAGCAGTTCTTC.

In this sample, this clone turned up a few times. The chain recombines TRBV7-2 with TRBJ1-1; 8 bases align to TRBD1. The CDR3 sequence is 12 residues long. Germline CDR1 and CDR2: SGHTA and FQGNSA. The ends lost 5 bases at V and 5 bases at J; junction bases unmatched: 1. The CDR3 protein is CASSRTGTEAFF. In DNA form, the CDR3 reads TGTGCCAGCAGCCGGACAGGGACTGAAGCTTTCTTT.